This T cell receptor (beta chain) came from a study of blood T cells in healthy people across ages. Primed by a sample-barcoded 5' primer and a J-beta primer mix, a second PCR proceeded for 7 to 11 cycles. TCRdb independently ran MiXCR on the 5' RACE reads; one entry per CDR3 protein. In the table there are approximately 800,000 distinct CDR3 sequences, around 68% of which are singletons. As for this clonotype: What it binds is not known.

The draw of peripheral blood yielded 8.5 to 10 milliliters from each donor. Notes on the study in general: TCR beta diversity per million T cells fell roughly linearly with age. Calculation of diversity from one million T cells yielded estimates considered to be underestimates. TCR beta diversity was tightly associated with the proportion of naive T cells.

This CDR3 has 13 residues. V lost 4 bases, J lost 2 bases, and 9 bases lay in between. The germline V gene encodes CDR1 MNHEY and CDR2 SVGEGT. This receptor was taken from a man aged 25-45 years in good health. What was sequenced was blood. This chain links TRBV6-2 or TRBV6-3 with TRBJ2-7; D assignment may be TRBD1 or TRBD2 (6 bases each). This CDR3 is CASSWRGAYEQYF. The DNA of the CDR3 is TGTGCCAGCAGTTGGAGGGGGGCCTACGAGCAGTACTTC.